Each of the 30 T cell receptor beta chains below was sequenced from the same sample in a study of T cell responses to AZD1222 COVID-19 vaccine. Clones were read by immunoSEQ multiplex PCR, and TCRdb kept only the in-frame ones, dropping some. Here the sample spans about 93,000 clones, 80% to 90% being singletons. The input for sequencing was peripheral blood, taken 28 days after the second AZD1222 dose. Every receptor here comes from an adult who received the AZD1222 COVID-19 vaccine.

The chain is built from TRBV7-9 and TRBJ2-1; no firm D call. This CDR3 spans 11 amino acids. Germline V gene lookup returns CDR1 SEHNR and CDR2 FQNEAQ (reference sequence). Between the trimmed V and J ends, which lost 3 bases and 5 bases, there was a span of 2 bases. CDR3 residues: CASSLDNEQFF. CDR3 DNA: TGTGCCAGCAGCTTGGACAATGAGCAGTTCTTC.

This chain joins TRBV6-5 and TRBJ2-7; D is perhaps TRBD2 (5 bases). The length of the CDR3 is 12 residues. Looked up from germline, CDR1 is MNHEY and CDR2 is SVGAGI. Deletions cut 2 bases from V and 4 bases from J, with 6 bases between. The CDR3 DNA follows: TGTGCCAGCAGTTACGGGAGATACGAGCAGTACTTC. Translation: CASSYGRYEQYF.

This chain links TRBV5-1 with TRBJ1-1; tentatively, D is TRBD1 (5 bases). V dropped 4 bases and J dropped 10 bases, with 17 bases sitting between them. Germline-derived CDR1 and CDR2 are SGHRS and YFSETQ. The CDR3 extends over 13 amino acids. The CDR3: CASSAGPNSGAFF. The CDR3 nucleotides are TGCGCCAGCAGCGCGGGACCGAACTCCGGAGCTTTCTTT.

CDR3 coding DNA: TGCGCCAGCAGCTTATCCGTCCCGGGACTAGCGGGAGGGACAGATACGCAGTATTTT. Its translation: CASSLSVPGLAGGTDTQYF. This chain links TRBV5-1 with TRBJ2-3; 16 bases map to TRBD2. CDR3 size: 19 residues. The V gene's germline CDR1 is SGHRS and CDR2 YFSETQ. V lost 2 bases and J lost 3; bases outside the gene matches: 9.

This rearrangement joins TRBV29-1 to TRBJ2-5; D is undetermined. Germline assignment: CDR1 SQVTM and CDR2 ANQGSEA. V was trimmed by 3 bases and J by 2 bases, leaving 22 bases between them. This CDR3 region has 17 residues. The CDR3 loop is CSVDGWSGRLKQETQYF. The CDR3 DNA sequence: TGCAGCGTTGACGGGTGGTCGGGCCGGTTGAAGCAAGAGACCCAGTACTTC.

The gene calls are TRBV6-2 or TRBV6-3 and TRBJ1-1, with TRBD1 identical over 7 bases. CDR1 is MNHEY and CDR2 is SVGEGT in the germline V gene. The CDR3 sequence is 15 residues long. The trim removed 5 bases at V and 0 bases at J, leaving 6 bases unmatched. The CDR3 nucleotides read TGTGCCAGCAGTGATACGGGACAGATGAACACTGAAGCTTTCTTT. The encoded protein is CASSDTGQMNTEAFF.

The chain combines TRBV2 with TRBJ2-3, with 10 bases aligning to TRBD2. The germline V gene has CDR1 SNHLY and CDR2 FYNNEI. The length of the CDR3 is 15 residues. V was pared by 7 bases and J by 5 bases, with 9 bases of the junction left unmatched. This chain's CDR3 is CASTIQRGGGDTQYF. For the CDR3, the DNA is TGTGCCAGCACCATTCAGCGGGGGGGCGGAGATACGCAGTATTTT.

The chain joins TRBV19 to TRBJ2-2, with 9 bases that match TRBD1. Germline V gene sequence: CDR1 LNHDA, CDR2 SQIVND (reference sequence). V trimming: 7 bases; J trimming: 4 bases; junction bases outside the gene matches: 4. CDR3 length: 14 residues. The CDR3 coding sequence is TGTGCCAGTACTGACAGGGGGACCACCGGGGAGCTGTTTTTT. As protein: CASTDRGTTGELFF.

The chain links TRBV6-2 or TRBV6-3 to TRBJ1-5; D is perhaps TRBD1 (5 bases). The CDR3 has 15 amino acids. V was cut by 2 bases and J by 4 bases, with 12 bases left in between. The germline V gene encodes CDR1 MNHEY and CDR2 SVGEGT. In DNA, the CDR3 is TGTGCCAGCAGTTACAGGTTCGGGACGAATCAGCCCCAGCATTTT. It is translated as CASSYRFGTNQPQHF.

The V and J genes are TRBV19 and TRBJ2-5, with 7 bases identical to TRBD2. The CDR3 extends over 17 amino acids. The germline gives CDR1 LNHDA, CDR2 SQIVND (reference sequence). The J segment lost 0 bases and the V segment lost 3 bases, leaving 10 bases of the junction unmatched. In DNA form, the CDR3 reads TGTGCCAGTAGTATCGGGGTGTCTAGCGGTTACCAAGAGACCCAGTACTTC. Its translation is CASSIGVSSGYQETQYF.

The V call is TRBV5-5, the J call TRBJ2-7, with 7 nucleotides matching TRBD2. V shed 0 bases, J shed 0 bases, and the junction held 6 bases outside the gene matches. In germline, CDR1 is SGHKS, CDR2 YYEKEE (reference sequence). The CDR3 extends over 16 amino acids. CDR3 sequence reads: CASSLVLRGSSYEQYF. CDR3 in DNA: TGTGCCAGCAGCTTGGTGTTGCGGGGGTCCTCCTACGAGCAGTACTTC.

The chain carries TRBV6-5 and TRBJ2-1; D remains ambiguous. From germline, CDR1 is MNHEY and CDR2 SVGAGI. The CDR3 is made up of 16 amino acids. The ends were cut back, 1 base at V and 2 bases at J, with 12 bases in the middle. This CDR3 reads CASSYLGSEPYNEQFF. CDR3 nucleotide sequence: TGTGCCAGCAGTTACTTGGGCAGCGAGCCCTACAATGAGCAGTTCTTC.

The rearrangement uses TRBV19 and TRBJ1-4; weak D call: TRBD1 (5 bases). CDR3 size: 12 residues. From germline, CDR1 is LNHDA and CDR2 SQIVND (reference sequence). Trimming left V 5 bases short and J 8 bases short, with 9 bases between. The CDR3 DNA follows: TGTGCCAGTAGTTTATCAGGGGAAAAACTGTTTTTT. Translating gives CASSLSGEKLFF.

The rearrangement joins TRBV5-4 to TRBJ2-3; D unresolved. V lost 5 bases to trimming and J lost 5 bases, with 12 bases between them. Germline CDR1 reads SGHNT; CDR2 reads YYREEE (reference sequence). This CDR3 comprises 13 residues. The CDR3, as DNA: TGTGCCAGCAGGCCTCGGGCAGGAGATACGCAGTATTTT. Translation: CASRPRAGDTQYF. The full variable domain, with the rest looked up from reference TRBV5-4 and TRBJ2-3, is ETGVTQSPTHLIKTRGQQVTLRCSSQSGHNTVSWYQQALGQGPQFIFQYYREEENGRGNFPPRFSGLQFPNYSSELNVNALELDDSALYLCASRPRAGDTQYFGPGTRLTVL.

This clone is a singleton in its sample. The chain uses TRBV7-3 and TRBJ2-2; D perhaps matches TRBD2 (5 bases). The germline V and J ends were trimmed by 2 bases and 6 bases, with 7 bases remaining between them. The CDR3 runs to 13 residues. Germline loops: CDR1 SGHTA, CDR2 FQGTGA. DNA of the CDR3: TGTGCCAGCAGCTTAGCGGGCCCCGGGGAGCTGTTTTTT. Amino acid sequence: CASSLAGPGELFF. The variable domain in full, with the rest retrieved from reference TRBV7-3 and TRBJ2-2, is GAGVSQTPSNKVTEKGKYVELRCDPISGHTALYWYRQSLGQGPEFLIYFQGTGAADDSGLPNDRFFAVRPEGSVSTLKIQRTERGDSAVYLCASSLAGPGELFFGEGSRLTVL.

The J gene is TRBJ2-2, the V gene TRBV12-3 or TRBV12-4; the D is unclear. The CDR3 loop spans 11 amino acids. Trimming pared 10 bases from V and 8 bases from J, leaving 11 bases between. CDR3: CATTVFGELFF. CDR3 nucleotide sequence: TGTGCCACCACAGTTTTTGGGGAGCTGTTTTTT.

The chain uses TRBV7-9 and TRBJ1-4; the D gene is possibly TRBD1 (5 bases). CDR3 length: 15 amino acids. Germline V gene lookup returns CDR1 SEHNR and CDR2 FQNEAQ (reference sequence). Trimming pared 1 base from V and 10 bases from J, leaving 16 bases between. CDR3 nucleotides: TGTGCCAGCAGCTTAGTCAGCGGGGGATTTGGAAAACTGTTTTTT. Translating gives CASSLVSGGFGKLFF.

The rearrangement links TRBV11-3 to TRBJ2-7; TRBD2 is a possible D gene (6 bases). This CDR3 has 14 amino acids. The germline V gene has CDR1 SGHNT and CDR2 YENEEA. Trimming left V 3 bases short and J 0 bases short, with 9 bases between. The CDR3 spells CASSLEGSSYEQYF. The CDR3 coding sequence is TGTGCCAGCAGCTTGGAGGGGAGCTCCTACGAGCAGTACTTC.

The J gene is TRBJ1-2, the V gene TRBV24-1; D perhaps matches TRBD1 (5 bases). The V gene lost 5 bases and the J gene lost 4 bases, with 7 bases spanning the gap. The germline CDR1 and CDR2 sequences are KGHDR and SFDVKD. This CDR3 has 12 residues. CDR3 sequence reads: CATSGGSYGYTF. CDR3 nucleotide sequence: TGTGCCACCAGTGGGGGGAGCTATGGCTACACCTTC.

The rearrangement joins TRBV20-1 to TRBJ1-2; D ambiguous. The CDR3 spans 10 residues. CDR1 is DFQATT and CDR2 is SNEGSKA in the germline V gene (reference sequence). The V and J ends lost 3 bases and 5 bases respectively, with 4 bases between them. CDR3 sequence (DNA): TGCAGTGCTAGCACATATGGCTACACCTTC. It yields the protein CSASTYGYTF.

The chain links TRBV11-2 to TRBJ2-1; D is unresolved. The CDR3 has 12 amino acids. V gave up 0 bases and J gave up 11 bases, with 8 bases separating them. Per germline, CDR1 SGHAT and CDR2 FQNNGV. CDR3 region: CASSLDQSQQFF. The CDR3 nucleotides are TGTGCCAGCAGCTTAGATCAAAGTCAGCAGTTCTTC. The variable domain in full, completed from reference TRBV11-2 and TRBJ2-1, reads EAGVAQSPRYKIIEKRQSVAFWCNPISGHATLYWYQQILGQGPKLLIQFQNNGVVDDSQLPKDRFSAERLKGVDSTLKIQPAKLEDSAVYLCASSLDQSQQFFGPGTRLTVL.

In this sample, this clone turned up a few times. The chain couples TRBV20-1 to TRBJ2-1; 9 bases align to TRBD1. V lost 3 bases to trimming and J lost 6 bases; unmatched junction nucleotides: 9. Germline V gives CDR1 DFQATT, CDR2 SNEGSKA (reference sequence). This CDR3 region has 15 residues. CDR3 sequence (DNA): TGCAGTGCTAGTCTGGGACAGGGTCCCCTCAATGAGCAGTTCTTC. It translates to CSASLGQGPLNEQFF.

This chain links TRBV9 with TRBJ2-1, with 13 bases matching TRBD2. Per germline, CDR1 SGDLS and CDR2 YYNGEE. Germline trimming cut 4 bases from V and 6 bases from J; bases unmatched to any gene: 4. The CDR3 contains 15 residues. Here the CDR3 DNA reads TGTGCCAGCAGCTTCCGACTAGCGGGAGGCAATGAGCAGTTCTTC. It codes for CASSFRLAGGNEQFF.

This clone has just one count. The rearrangement joins TRBV4-2 to TRBJ1-4; 7 nucleotides align to TRBD1. The J segment lost 8 bases and the V segment lost 0 bases, leaving 12 bases of the junction unmatched. CDR1 LGHNA and CDR2 YNFKEQ come from the germline V gene. The CDR3 loop spans 17 amino acids. Here the CDR3 DNA reads TGTGCCAGCAGCCAAGAGTCCGGGACAGAACTTTGGGAAAAACTGTTTTTT. It codes for CASSQESGTELWEKLFF.

The CDR3 here is CASSVGSLSTEAFF. CDR3 nucleotide sequence: TGTGCCAGCAGCGTAGGGTCGCTTAGCACTGAAGCTTTCTTT. The J gene is TRBJ1-1, the V gene TRBV9; D not resolved. The ends were cut back, 0 bases at V and 4 bases at J, with 10 bases in the middle. The CDR3 is 14 amino acids. Germline CDR1 reads SGDLS; CDR2 reads YYNGEE.

This rearrangement joins TRBV7-9 to TRBJ2-3, with D maybe TRBD2 (6 bases). Germline assignment: CDR1 SEHNR and CDR2 FQNEAQ (reference sequence). Between the trimmed V and J ends, which lost 5 bases and 2 bases, there was a span of 14 bases. There are 15 residues in the CDR3. CDR3 DNA: TGTGCCAGCAGCGTCATCTGGGACTTCACAGATACGCAGTATTTT. Its translation is CASSVIWDFTDTQYF.

The V and J genes are TRBV23-1 and TRBJ2-1; 15 bases map to TRBD2. TRBV23-1 falls under the ORF class, with uncertain function. The CDR3 spans 17 residues. The V gene end was trimmed by 4 bases and the J gene end by 8 bases; junction bases not matched to a gene: 9. The CDR3 DNA is TGCGCCAGCAGTCCCGGACTAGCGGGAGGGCCCTTACATGAGCAGTTCTTC. Translated, it gives CASSPGLAGGPLHEQFF.

This clone was picked up one time. CDR3 residues: CASSGQRVDTDTQYF. The CDR3 DNA reads TGTGCCAGCAGCGGCCAGCGGGTAGACACAGATACGCAGTATTTT. This chain connects TRBV5-4 to TRBJ2-3; weak D call: TRBD2 (6 bases). The CDR3 spans 15 residues. CDR1 SGHNT and CDR2 YYREEE come from the germline V gene (reference sequence). V lost 4 bases and J 2 bases, leaving 14 bases between the germline ends.

This clone was detected only once. As DNA, the CDR3 is TGTGCCAGCACAACAACCCCCAGCGGGAGGGGGGATGAGCAGTTCTTC. This encodes CASTTTPSGRGDEQFF. The chain is built from TRBV5-6 and TRBJ2-1; 10 bases fit TRBD2. Germline V gives CDR1 SGHDT, CDR2 YYEEEE. The V and J ends lost 6 bases and 8 bases, in that order; junction bases with no gene match: 14. This CDR3 has 16 amino acids.

The rearrangement uses TRBV7-9 and TRBJ2-3; TRBD2 matches 7 bases. The CDR3 has 16 amino acids. Trimming took 4 bases from V and 3 from J; bases not matched to a gene: 10. CDR1 and CDR2 from the germline V gene are SEHNR and FQNEAQ (reference sequence). As DNA, the CDR3 is TGTGCCAGCAGCTCACAAGCGGGGAATCCAACAGATACGCAGTATTTT. Translated: CASSSQAGNPTDTQYF.